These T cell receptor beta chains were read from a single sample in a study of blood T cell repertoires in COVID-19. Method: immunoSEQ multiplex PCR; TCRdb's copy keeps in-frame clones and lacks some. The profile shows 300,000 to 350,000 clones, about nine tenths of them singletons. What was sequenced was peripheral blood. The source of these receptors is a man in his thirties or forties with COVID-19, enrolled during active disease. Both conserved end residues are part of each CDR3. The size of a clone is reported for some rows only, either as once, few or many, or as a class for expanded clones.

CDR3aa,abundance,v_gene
CASSFGLTEAFF,-,TRBV28
CASSLTGLPEAFF,-,TRBV12-3/TRBV12-4
CAWRGDREEQYF,-,TRBV30
CASSPSRGTNTEAFF,once,TRBV18
CASGLVVAGHRAGPGYEQYF,-,TRBV12-5
CAWRSARGGSGYGYTF,-,TRBV30
CASSFFVAPYEQYF,-,TRBV7-2
CASSQDIHQGNNEQFF,once,TRBV4-1
CASSHQDRENGYTF,-,TRBV3-1/TRBV3-2
CAAEYYNEQFF,once,TRBV6-5
CASRPTGVNEQFF,-,TRBV14
CASRVPGSSGTDTQYF,-,TRBV7-9
CAITSKSPGGTEAFF,once,TRBV10-3
CASSLGWGGSSYEQYF,-,TRBV7-8
CASSVAGRVSAEAFF,-,TRBV18
CASSYWAGGAYEQYF,-,TRBV6-5
CASSPRVNTEAFF,-,TRBV7-3
CASSRTASSYNSPLHF,once,TRBV3-1/TRBV3-2
CSVETSGGSDTQYF,-,TRBV29-1
CASTNTGTGEAGELFF,-,TRBV5-4
CASSPPGLAGWEQYF,-,TRBV28
CASSKAPIRDRGGNTIYF,-,TRBV21-1
CASSSSGTGNYEQYF,-,TRBV28
CAPGLLYNEQFF,-,TRBV5-8
CASSLGQRGQPQHF,-,TRBV5-8
CASSLEGQGLGYTF,once,TRBV5-1
CASSLGWEDEQFF,-,TRBV7-9
CASGATRGMVVNTEAFF,-,TRBV12-5
CASGIGTGGRTTPELFF,-,TRBV7-9
CASSLYPRGQAGTEAFF,-,TRBV27
CASSVGQGVGNQPQHF,-,TRBV9
CASSQEGGEVDTQYF,-,TRBV4-2
CASSNVRSSGGENTDTQYF,-,TRBV21-1
CASSFSAGSLTDTQYF,-,TRBV7-2
CASSERDGGTQYF,many,TRBV2
CASSLPQGEGNQPQHF,-,TRBV28
CASSLFGQGKDTEAFF,-,TRBV28
CASRVGQKETQYF,-,TRBV28
CASSIRGDEAFF,-,TRBV19
CASSFPRSGGDTGELFF,-,TRBV11-2
CAWSESLTVTETQYF,-,TRBV30
CASSYGQMNTEAFF,-,TRBV7-2
CASSIWTGRYEQYF,-,TRBV6-5
CASSLDIYTQYF,once,TRBV6-5
CASSLTVVETQYF,-,TRBV7-3
CASSLEYSPIHETQYF,few,TRBV11-2
CASSLDGQANVGELFF,-,TRBV5-7
CASSEYKNTEAFF,few,TRBV25-1
CASSFQGGETQYF,-,TRBV11-2
CASSSSVGGYTF,-,TRBV9
CAIRPTSGRAGGETQYF,-,TRBV10-3
CASSLVMELTGRYYNEQFF,-,TRBV5-8
CASSAGRWRAQYF,-,TRBV7-2
CASSAEGAYEQYF,-,TRBV19
CASRLKRGTSPLHF,-,TRBV12-2